This T cell receptor beta chain was sequenced in a study of shared T cell receptors in the human thymus. The V gene's germline CDR1 is DFQATT and CDR2 SNEGSKA (reference sequence). Trimming shortened V by 4 bases and J by 6 bases, and 10 bases separated the two germline ends. This CDR3 comprises 11 residues. Measured with immunoSEQ multiplex PCR; TCRdb has only the in-frame clones, and not every one. Of roughly 500,000 clones in the sample, around 82% were seen once. These same data were also listed under a study on human thymus T cells.

The V call is TRBV20-1, the J call TRBJ2-7; D remains ambiguous. Sequencing used thymocytes. This receptor was taken from a boy under three years old with a congenital heart defect. CDR3 protein: CSANGRGEQYF. The CDR3 DNA is TGCAGTGCTAATGGAAGAGGCGAGCAGTACTTC.